The 23 T cell receptor beta chains below all came from one sample that was sequenced in a study of shared clonotypes between healthy human individuals. The naive CD8 fraction comprised CD45RO-negative cells positively selected for CCR7 and excluded terminally differentiated effector memory CD45RA+ cells. Data came from immunoSEQ multiplex PCR; TCRdb stores just in-frame clones and leaves some out. The sample includes hundreds of thousands of clones, 90% to 97% seen only once; the top ten take about 0.25%. Sequencing was carried out using naive CD8+ T cells sorted from blood. The receptors shown here come from a man aged 25-40 years in good health.

This clone has only a few counts. At the DNA level, this CDR3 is encoded by other sequences in the same sample as well. The rearrangement links TRBV7-9 to TRBJ2-2; the D is unclear. The CDR3 is 12 residues long. V shed 3 bases and J shed 5 bases, with 4 bases lying between them. Germline CDR1 and CDR2: SEHNR and FQNEAQ (reference sequence). The CDR3 coding sequence is TGTGCCAGCAGCTTGGGTACCGGGGAGCTGTTTTTT. Amino acids: CASSLGTGELFF.

V and J are TRBV11-2 and TRBJ2-7; the match to TRBD2 covers 12 bases. The germline gives CDR1 SGHAT, CDR2 FQNNGV. CDR3 length: 16 residues. Trimming removed 3 bases from V and 3 bases from J; junction bases left unmatched: 6. The CDR3 DNA is TGTGCCAGCAGCTTGGGAACTAGCGGGAGGAGCTACGAGCAGTACTTC. This encodes CASSLGTSGRSYEQYF.

The V gene is TRBV6-5, the J gene TRBJ1-1; D possibly corresponds to TRBD1 (6 bases). Germline CDR1 is MNHEY and CDR2 is SVGAGI. This CDR3 is 16 amino acids long. Trimming shortened V by 0 bases and J by 4 bases, and 15 bases separated the two germline ends. The CDR3, as DNA: TGTGCCAGCAGTTACTCAAACCCGGGAGGGGGCACTGAAGCTTTCTTT. Translated, it gives CASSYSNPGGGTEAFF.

The chain employs TRBV7-9 and TRBJ2-5; 13 bases align to TRBD2. The V and J ends lost 6 bases and 4 bases, in that order; junction bases with no gene match: 8. The length of the CDR3 is 16 residues. CDR1 SEHNR and CDR2 FQNEAQ come from the germline V gene (reference sequence). This chain's CDR3 is CASRATSGRARETQYF. The CDR3 region has the DNA TGTGCCAGCAGAGCAACTAGCGGGAGGGCCAGAGAGACCCAGTACTTC.

With regard to this clone: Other nucleotide sequences in the sample specify the same CDR3. The V gene is TRBV27, the J gene TRBJ2-1; 13 positions match TRBD2. The CDR3 runs 15 residues. From germline, CDR1 is MNHEY and CDR2 SMNVEV (reference sequence). V was clipped by 5 bases and J by 5 bases; unmatched bases: 3. CDR3 sequence (DNA): TGTGCCAGCAGTGAGGGGACTAGCGGGAACAATGAGCAGTTCTTC. Its protein is CASSEGTSGNNEQFF.

V is TRBV7-9 and J is TRBJ1-2; D remains ambiguous. CDR1 and CDR2 from the germline V gene are SEHNR and FQNEAQ (reference sequence). CDR3 length: 15 amino acids. The V end lost 1 base, the J end lost 2 bases, and 11 bases lay between the germline ends. The CDR3 loop reads CASSLGWGENYGYTF. CDR3 nucleotide sequence: TGTGCCAGCAGCTTAGGTTGGGGAGAGAACTATGGCTACACCTTC.

The chain joins TRBV10-3 to TRBJ2-7, with TRBD2 identical over 7 bases. The CDR3 spans 13 residues. Trimming took 9 bases from V and 0 from J; bases not matched to a gene: 5. Germline CDR1 is ENHRY and CDR2 is SYGVKD. The CDR3 DNA is TGTGCCATTCTAGCGGACCACTCCTACGAGCAGTACTTC. Residues: CAILADHSYEQYF.

The rearrangement links TRBV7-9 to TRBJ1-5; D is undetermined. V lost 3 bases, J lost 2 bases, and 14 bases lay in between. The CDR3 is 16 residues long. Germline-derived CDR1 and CDR2 are SEHNR and FQNEAQ (reference sequence). CDR3 DNA sequence: TGTGCCAGCAGCTTCGTCCAGGCAGGCCGCAATCAGCCCCAGCATTTT. As protein: CASSFVQAGRNQPQHF.

This clone was seen only a few times. The chain couples TRBV5-4 to TRBJ1-4; 7 bases are a match to TRBD1. There are 14 residues in the CDR3. CDR1 and CDR2 (germline): SGHNT, YYREEE (reference sequence). Losses at the gene ends were 2 bases for V and 15 bases for J; bases not matched to a gene: 13. The CDR3 DNA follows: TGTGCCAGCAGCTTAGGGGGCAGGCCCCAAGAATTGTTTTTT. This codes for CASSLGGRPQELFF.

The gene calls are TRBV5-4 and TRBJ1-5, with 9 bases fitting TRBD1. J lost 10 bases, V lost 2 bases, and 13 bases had no gene match. Germline values: CDR1 SGHNT, CDR2 YYREEE (reference sequence). The CDR3 has 16 amino acids. The CDR3 protein is CASSLVGQGTTGPQHF. The CDR3 coding sequence is TGTGCCAGCAGCTTAGTGGGACAGGGAACAACCGGACCCCAGCATTTT.

The chain couples TRBV13 to TRBJ2-1, with D tentatively TRBD1 (6 bases). This CDR3 has 15 residues. With 4 bases removed from V and 7 bases from J, the gap between germline ends came to 17 bases. Germline CDR1 is PRHDT and CDR2 is FYEKMQ (reference sequence). For the CDR3, the DNA is TGTGCCAGCAGCTCCCCCGGGGACAACCTAAATGAGCAGTTCTTC. This gives the protein CASSSPGDNLNEQFF.

The CDR3 region is CASSIGTDFSGNTIYF. The DNA of the CDR3 is TGTGCCAGCAGCATCGGGACAGACTTCTCTGGAAACACCATATATTTT. This chain connects TRBV7-2 to TRBJ1-3; 7 bases fit TRBD1. Germline assignment: CDR1 SGHTA and CDR2 FQGNSA. Germline trimming cut 5 bases from V and 0 bases from J; bases unmatched to any gene: 7. The CDR3 is 16 residues long.

This clone was observed a single time. V gene TRBV28 combines with J gene TRBJ2-7; tentatively, D is TRBD2 (6 bases). V was shortened by 1 base and J by 6 bases, with 16 bases between the two germline ends. Germline CDR1 MDHEN, CDR2 SYDVKM. The CDR3 contains 15 residues. The CDR3 sequence is CASSLLRGLLGEQYF. The CDR3 DNA is TGTGCCAGCAGTTTATTGCGGGGACTCCTTGGCGAGCAGTACTTC.

The V call is TRBV11-2, the J call TRBJ2-2, with 11 bases matching TRBD2. Germline loops: CDR1 SGHAT, CDR2 FQNNGV. The J segment lost 1 base and the V segment lost 1 base, leaving 5 bases of the junction unmatched. The CDR3 contains 18 residues. The CDR3 sequence: CASSLARLAGGNTGELFF. The CDR3, as DNA: TGTGCCAGCAGCTTAGCTCGTCTAGCGGGAGGGAACACCGGGGAGCTGTTTTTT. Filled out from reference TRBV11-2 and TRBJ2-2, the complete variable domain reads EAGVAQSPRYKIIEKRQSVAFWCNPISGHATLYWYQQILGQGPKLLIQFQNNGVVDDSQLPKDRFSAERLKGVDSTLKIQPAKLEDSAVYLCASSLARLAGGNTGELFFGEGSRLTVL.

This chain uses TRBV6-5 with TRBJ2-7; 11 bases are shared with TRBD2. The CDR3 contains 15 residues. Germline V lookup: CDR1 MNHEY, CDR2 SVGAGI. V gave up 6 bases and J gave up 5 bases; unmatched junction bases: 9. The CDR3 here is CASSLTTSGNHEQYF. CDR3 sequence (DNA): TGTGCCAGCAGCCTCACGACTAGCGGGAATCACGAGCAGTACTTC.

This clone turned up a few times. Other DNA sequences in this sample translate to the same CDR3. The V gene is TRBV7-2, the J gene TRBJ2-7; unclear D gene. V was trimmed by 1 base and J by 4 bases, leaving 8 bases between them. Germline V gene sequence: CDR1 SGHTA, CDR2 FQGNSA. This CDR3 has 13 amino acids. The CDR3 DNA sequence: TGTGCCAGCAGCTTAGAGGCAGAATACGAGCAGTACTTC. Translation: CASSLEAEYEQYF. Supplemented by reference TRBV7-2 and TRBJ2-7, the full variable domain reads GAGVSQSPSNKVTEKGKDVELRCDPISGHTALYWYRQSLGQGLEFLIYFQGNSAPDKSGLPSDRFSAERTGGSVSTLTIQRTQQEDSAVYLCASSLEAEYEQYFGPGTRLTVT.

This chain joins TRBV28 and TRBJ2-5; tentative D call: TRBD2 (6 bases). Looked up from germline, CDR1 is MDHEN and CDR2 is SYDVKM. Deletions cut 2 bases from V and 2 bases from J, with 21 bases between. This CDR3 is built from 18 residues. CDR3 residues: CASSLPLLASREQETQYF. Here the CDR3 DNA reads TGTGCCAGCAGTTTACCCCTTCTAGCGAGCCGGGAACAAGAGACCCAGTACTTC.

The gene calls are TRBV14 and TRBJ2-2, with 12 bases fitting TRBD2. J lost 8 bases, V lost 4 bases, and 17 bases had no gene match. The CDR3 spans 19 residues. Germline V gene lookup returns CDR1 SGHDN and CDR2 FVKESK. The CDR3 sequence: CASSPLAGLAGSVVGELFF. Here the CDR3 DNA reads TGTGCCAGCAGCCCCCTAGCGGGACTAGCGGGTTCCGTGGTAGGGGAGCTGTTTTTT.

The chain recombines TRBV9 with TRBJ2-2; 7 nucleotides match TRBD1. Germline CDR1 SGDLS, CDR2 YYNGEE. The trim removed 7 bases at V and 2 bases at J, leaving 5 bases unmatched. CDR3 length: 14 residues. This chain's CDR3 is CASCQGVNTGELFF. For the CDR3, the DNA is TGTGCCAGCTGTCAGGGGGTAAACACCGGGGAGCTGTTTTTT.

There are a few counts of this clone. The J gene is TRBJ2-6, the V gene TRBV19; D is uncertain. CDR3 length equals 14 residues. Trimming stripped 1 base from V and 1 base from J, with 2 bases between. Germline V gene lookup returns CDR1 LNHDA and CDR2 SQIVND (reference sequence). CDR3 in amino acids: CASSIGSGANVLTF. The DNA for the CDR3 is TGTGCCAGTAGTATAGGGTCTGGGGCCAACGTCCTGACTTTC.

The J gene is TRBJ2-2, the V gene TRBV4-1; 11 bases are shared with TRBD2. Germline CDR1 reads MGHRA; CDR2 reads YSYEKL. This CDR3 comprises 18 residues. J was trimmed by 0 bases and V by 4 bases; bases with no gene match: 7. CDR3 in amino acids: CASSPRLAGPANTGELFF. CDR3 DNA: TGCGCCAGCAGCCCCCGACTAGCGGGGCCCGCGAACACCGGGGAGCTGTTTTTT.

This sequence joins TRBV19 and TRBJ2-7, with 10 bases aligning to TRBD2. This CDR3 is 15 amino acids long. Germline V gene lookup returns CDR1 LNHDA and CDR2 SQIVND (reference sequence). Trimming took 3 bases from V and 5 from J; bases not matched to a gene: 7. The CDR3 DNA reads as TGTGCCAGTAGTATCGGCGGGACTAGCGACGACGAGCAGTACTTC. Translated: CASSIGGTSDDEQYF.

V gene TRBV7-5 combines with J gene TRBJ1-5. TRBV7-5 is a pseudogene. This CDR3 is 15 amino acids long. The CDR3 nucleotides are TGTGTCAGAAGCTTAGAGTTCACAGCGAATCAGCCCCAGCATTTT. Protein sequence: CVRSLEFTANQPQHF.